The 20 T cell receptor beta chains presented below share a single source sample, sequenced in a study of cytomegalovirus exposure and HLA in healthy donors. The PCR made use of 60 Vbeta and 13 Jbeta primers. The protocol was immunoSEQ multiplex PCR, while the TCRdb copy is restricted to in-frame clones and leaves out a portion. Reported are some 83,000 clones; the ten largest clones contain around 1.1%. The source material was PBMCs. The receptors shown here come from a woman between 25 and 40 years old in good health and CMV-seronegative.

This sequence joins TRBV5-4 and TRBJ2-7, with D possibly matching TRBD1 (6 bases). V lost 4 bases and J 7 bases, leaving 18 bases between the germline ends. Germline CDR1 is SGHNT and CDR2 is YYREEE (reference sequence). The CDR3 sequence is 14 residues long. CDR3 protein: CASSPSGAMGEQYF. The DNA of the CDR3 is TGTGCCAGCAGCCCCTCAGGGGCCATGGGTGAGCAGTACTTC. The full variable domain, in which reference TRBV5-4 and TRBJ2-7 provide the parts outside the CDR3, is ETGVTQSPTHLIKTRGQQVTLRCSSQSGHNTVSWYQQALGQGPQFIFQYYREEENGRGNFPPRFSGLQFPNYSSELNVNALELDDSALYLCASSPSGAMGEQYFGPGTRLTVT.

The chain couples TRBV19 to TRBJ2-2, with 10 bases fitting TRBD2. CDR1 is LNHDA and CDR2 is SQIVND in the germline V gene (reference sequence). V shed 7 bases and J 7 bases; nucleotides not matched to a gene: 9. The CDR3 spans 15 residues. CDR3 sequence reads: CASTPPSGGVGELFF. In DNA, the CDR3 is TGTGCCAGTACCCCCCCTAGCGGGGGTGTCGGGGAGCTGTTTTTT.

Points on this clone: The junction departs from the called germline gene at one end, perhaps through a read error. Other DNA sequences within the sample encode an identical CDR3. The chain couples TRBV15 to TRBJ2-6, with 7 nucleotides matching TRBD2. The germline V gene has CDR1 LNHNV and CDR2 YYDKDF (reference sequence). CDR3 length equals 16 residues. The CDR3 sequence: CATSGGGSAGANVLTF. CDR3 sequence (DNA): TGTGCCACCAGCGGGGGAGGGAGCGCTGGGGCCAACGTCCTGACCTTC.

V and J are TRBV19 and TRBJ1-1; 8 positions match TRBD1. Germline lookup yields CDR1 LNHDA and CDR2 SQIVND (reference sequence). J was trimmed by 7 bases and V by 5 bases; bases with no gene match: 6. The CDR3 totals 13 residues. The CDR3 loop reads CASSATGDREAFF. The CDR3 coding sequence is TGTGCCAGTAGTGCGACAGGGGATCGTGAAGCTTTCTTT.

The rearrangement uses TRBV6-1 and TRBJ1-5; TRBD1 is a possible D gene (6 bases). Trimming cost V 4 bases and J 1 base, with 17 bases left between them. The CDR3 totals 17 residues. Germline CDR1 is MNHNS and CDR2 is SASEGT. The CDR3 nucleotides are TGTGCCAGCAGTGCCCTGCCAGGGGACGTCAGCAATCAGCCCCAGCATTTT. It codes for CASSALPGDVSNQPQHF.

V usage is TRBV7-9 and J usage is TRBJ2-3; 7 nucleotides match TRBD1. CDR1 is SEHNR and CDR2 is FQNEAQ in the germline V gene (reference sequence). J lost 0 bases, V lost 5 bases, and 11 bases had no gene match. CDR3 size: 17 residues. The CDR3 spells CASSHGTEPSSTDTQYF. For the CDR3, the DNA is TGTGCCAGCAGCCATGGGACAGAGCCTTCTAGCACAGATACGCAGTATTTT.

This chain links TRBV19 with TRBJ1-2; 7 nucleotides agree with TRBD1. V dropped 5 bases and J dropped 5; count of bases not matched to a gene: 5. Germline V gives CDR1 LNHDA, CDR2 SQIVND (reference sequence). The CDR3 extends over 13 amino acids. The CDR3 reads CASSSDRRYGYTF. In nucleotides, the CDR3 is TGTGCCAGTAGTTCGGACAGGAGGTATGGCTACACCTTC.

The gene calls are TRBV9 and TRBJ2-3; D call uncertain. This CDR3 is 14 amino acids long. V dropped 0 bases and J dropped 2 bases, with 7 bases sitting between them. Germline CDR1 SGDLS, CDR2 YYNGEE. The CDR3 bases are TGTGCCAGCAGCGTAGAGAGCTACACAGATACGCAGTATTTT. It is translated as CASSVESYTDTQYF. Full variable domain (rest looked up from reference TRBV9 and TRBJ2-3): DSGVTQTPKHLITATGQRVTLRCSPRSGDLSVYWYQQSLDQGLQFLIQYYNGEERAKGNILERFSAQQFPDLHSELNLSSLELGDSALYFCASSVESYTDTQYFGPGTRLTVL.

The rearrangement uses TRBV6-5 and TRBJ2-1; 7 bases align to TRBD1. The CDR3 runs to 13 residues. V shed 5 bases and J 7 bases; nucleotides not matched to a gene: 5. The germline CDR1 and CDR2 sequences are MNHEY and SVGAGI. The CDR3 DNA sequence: TGTGCCAGCAGTAGCCTCAGGGGGAATGAGCAGTTCTTC. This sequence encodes CASSSLRGNEQFF.

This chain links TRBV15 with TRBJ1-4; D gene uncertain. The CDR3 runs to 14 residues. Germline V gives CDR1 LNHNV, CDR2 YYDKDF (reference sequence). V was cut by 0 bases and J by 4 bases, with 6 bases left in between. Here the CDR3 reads CATSRERGNEKLFF. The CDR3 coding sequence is TGTGCCACCAGCAGAGAACGGGGTAATGAAAAACTGTTTTTT.

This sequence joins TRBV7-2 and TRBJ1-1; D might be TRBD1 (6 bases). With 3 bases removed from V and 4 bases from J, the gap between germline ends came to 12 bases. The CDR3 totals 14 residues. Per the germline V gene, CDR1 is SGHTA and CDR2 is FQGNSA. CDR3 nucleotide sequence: TGTGCCAGCAGCTTTGACAGGTGGAGCACTGAAGCTTTCTTT. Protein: CASSFDRWSTEAFF.

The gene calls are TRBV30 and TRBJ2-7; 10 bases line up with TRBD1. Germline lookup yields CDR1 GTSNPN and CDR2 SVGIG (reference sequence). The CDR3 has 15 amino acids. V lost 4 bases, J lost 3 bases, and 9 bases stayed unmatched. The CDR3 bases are TGTGCCTGGACCCGCGGGACAGGGGCTAACTACGAGCAGTACTTC. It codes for CAWTRGTGANYEQYF. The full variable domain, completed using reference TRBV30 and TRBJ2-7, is SQTIHQWPATLVQPVGSPLSLECTVEGTSNPNLYWYRQAAGRGLQLLFYSVGIGQISSEVPQNLSASRPQDRQFILSSKKLLLSDSGFYLCAWTRGTGANYEQYFGPGTRLTVT.

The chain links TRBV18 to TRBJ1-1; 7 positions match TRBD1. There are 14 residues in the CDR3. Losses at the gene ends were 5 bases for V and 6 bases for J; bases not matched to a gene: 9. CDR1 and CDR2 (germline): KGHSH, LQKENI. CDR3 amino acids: CASSSDRERAEAFF. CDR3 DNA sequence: TGTGCCAGCTCATCCGACAGGGAACGCGCTGAAGCTTTCTTT. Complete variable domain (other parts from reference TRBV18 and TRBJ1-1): NAGVMQNPRHLVRRRGQEARLRCSPMKGHSHVYWYRQLPEEGLKFMVYLQKENIIDESGMPKERFSAEFPKEGPSILRIQQVVRGDSAAYFCASSSDRERAEAFFGQGTRLTVV.

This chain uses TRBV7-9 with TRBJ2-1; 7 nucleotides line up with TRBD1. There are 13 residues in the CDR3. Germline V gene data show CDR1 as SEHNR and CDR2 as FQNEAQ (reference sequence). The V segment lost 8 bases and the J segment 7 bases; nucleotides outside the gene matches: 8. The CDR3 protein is CASGQTGFNEQFF. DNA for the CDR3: TGTGCCAGCGGCCAGACAGGGTTTAATGAGCAGTTCTTC.

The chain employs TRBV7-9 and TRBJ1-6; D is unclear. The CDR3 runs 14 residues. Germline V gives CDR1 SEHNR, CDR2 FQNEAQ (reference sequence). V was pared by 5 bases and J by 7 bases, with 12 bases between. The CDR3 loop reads CASSPRVLNSPLHF. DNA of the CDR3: TGTGCCAGCAGCCCAAGAGTGCTCAATTCACCCCTCCACTTT.

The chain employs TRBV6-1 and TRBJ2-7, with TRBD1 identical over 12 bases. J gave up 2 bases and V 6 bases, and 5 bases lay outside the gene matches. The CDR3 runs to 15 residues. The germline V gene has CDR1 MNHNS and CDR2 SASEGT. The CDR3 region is CASRRGQGATYEQYF. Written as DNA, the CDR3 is TGTGCCAGCAGAAGGGGACAGGGGGCAACCTACGAGCAGTACTTC.

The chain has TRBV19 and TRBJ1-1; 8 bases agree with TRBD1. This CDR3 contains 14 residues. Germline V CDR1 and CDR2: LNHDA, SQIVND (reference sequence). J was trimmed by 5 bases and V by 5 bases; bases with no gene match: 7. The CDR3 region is CASSRQGRRTEAFF. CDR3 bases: TGTGCCAGTAGTCGACAGGGGCGCAGGACTGAAGCTTTCTTT.

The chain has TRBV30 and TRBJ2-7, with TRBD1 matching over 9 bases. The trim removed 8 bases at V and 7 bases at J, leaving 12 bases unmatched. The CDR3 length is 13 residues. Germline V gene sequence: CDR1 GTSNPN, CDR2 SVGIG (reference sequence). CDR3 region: CALCRDRDREQYF. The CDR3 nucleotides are TGTGCCCTCTGCCGGGACAGGGATAGGGAGCAGTACTTC.

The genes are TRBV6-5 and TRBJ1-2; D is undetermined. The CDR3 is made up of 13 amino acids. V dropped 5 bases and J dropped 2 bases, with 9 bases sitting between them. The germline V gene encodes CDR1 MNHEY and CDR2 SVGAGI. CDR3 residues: CASSTAGNYGYTF. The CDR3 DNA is TGTGCCAGCAGTACTGCGGGGAACTATGGCTACACCTTC.

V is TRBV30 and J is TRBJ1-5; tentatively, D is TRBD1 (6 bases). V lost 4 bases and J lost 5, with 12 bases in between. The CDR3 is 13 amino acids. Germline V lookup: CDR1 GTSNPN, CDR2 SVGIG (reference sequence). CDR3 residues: CAWNLQGDQPQHF. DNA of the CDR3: TGTGCCTGGAACCTACAGGGTGATCAGCCCCAGCATTTT. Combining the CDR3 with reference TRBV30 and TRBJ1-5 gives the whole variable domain SQTIHQWPATLVQPVGSPLSLECTVEGTSNPNLYWYRQAAGRGLQLLFYSVGIGQISSEVPQNLSASRPQDRQFILSSKKLLLSDSGFYLCAWNLQGDQPQHFGDGTRLSIL.